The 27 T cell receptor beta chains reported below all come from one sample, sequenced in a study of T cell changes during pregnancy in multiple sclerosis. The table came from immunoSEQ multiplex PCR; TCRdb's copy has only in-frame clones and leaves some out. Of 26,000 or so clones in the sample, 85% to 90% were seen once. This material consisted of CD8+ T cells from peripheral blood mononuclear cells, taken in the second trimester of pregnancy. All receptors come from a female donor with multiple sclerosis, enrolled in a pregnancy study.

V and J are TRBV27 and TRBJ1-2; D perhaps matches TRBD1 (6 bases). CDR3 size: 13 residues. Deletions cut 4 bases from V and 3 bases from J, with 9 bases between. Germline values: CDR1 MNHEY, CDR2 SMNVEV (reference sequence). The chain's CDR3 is CASSWGRHYGYTF. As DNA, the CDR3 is TGTGCCAGCAGTTGGGGGCGGCACTATGGCTACACCTTC.

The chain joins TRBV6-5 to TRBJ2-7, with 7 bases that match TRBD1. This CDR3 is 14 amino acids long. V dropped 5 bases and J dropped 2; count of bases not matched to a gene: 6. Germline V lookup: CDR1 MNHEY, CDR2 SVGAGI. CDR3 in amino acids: CASSRLTGTYEQYF. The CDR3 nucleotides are TGTGCCAGCAGTCGATTGACAGGGACCTACGAGCAGTACTTC.

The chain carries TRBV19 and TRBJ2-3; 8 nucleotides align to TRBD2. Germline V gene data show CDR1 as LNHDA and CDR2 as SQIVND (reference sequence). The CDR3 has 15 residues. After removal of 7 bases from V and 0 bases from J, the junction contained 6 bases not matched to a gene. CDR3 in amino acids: CASTVAGPSTDTQYF. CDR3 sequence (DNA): TGTGCCAGTACCGTAGCGGGACCTAGCACAGATACGCAGTATTTT.

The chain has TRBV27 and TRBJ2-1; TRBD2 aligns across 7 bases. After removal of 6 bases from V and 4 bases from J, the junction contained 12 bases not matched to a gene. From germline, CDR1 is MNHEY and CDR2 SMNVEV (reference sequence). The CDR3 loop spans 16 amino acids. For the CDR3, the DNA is TGTGCCAGCAGCCCCACGACTAGCCCGATTTACAATGAGCAGTTCTTC. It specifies CASSPTTSPIYNEQFF.

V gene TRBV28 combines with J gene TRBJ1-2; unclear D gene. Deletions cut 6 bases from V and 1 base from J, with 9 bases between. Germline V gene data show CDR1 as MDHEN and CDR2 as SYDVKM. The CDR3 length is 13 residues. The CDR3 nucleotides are TGTGCCAGCAGACCGACACTTAACTATGGCTACACCTTC. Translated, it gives CASRPTLNYGYTF.

The CDR3 here is CASSQYIGGKNTEAFF. As DNA, the CDR3 is TGTGCCAGCAGCCAATATATCGGGGGGAAGAACACTGAAGCTTTCTTT. The J gene is TRBJ1-1, the V gene TRBV14, with a possible D match to TRBD1 (5 bases). Trimming left V 2 bases short and J 1 base short, with 14 bases between. Germline V gives CDR1 SGHDN, CDR2 FVKESK. The CDR3 runs to 16 residues. Together with reference TRBV14 and TRBJ1-1, the CDR3 gives the full variable domain: EAGVTQFPSHSVIEKGQTVTLRCDPISGHDNLYWYRRVMGKEIKFLLHFVKESKQDESGMPNNRFLAERTGGTYSTLKVQPAELEDSGVYFCASSQYIGGKNTEAFFGQGTRLTVV.

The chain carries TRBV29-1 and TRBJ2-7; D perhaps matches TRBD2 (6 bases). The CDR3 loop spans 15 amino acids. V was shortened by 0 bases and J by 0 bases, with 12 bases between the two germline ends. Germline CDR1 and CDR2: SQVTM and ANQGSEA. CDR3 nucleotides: TGCAGCGTTGAAGATCTGGGGGGAAGCTCCTACGAGCAGTACTTC. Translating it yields CSVEDLGGSSYEQYF.

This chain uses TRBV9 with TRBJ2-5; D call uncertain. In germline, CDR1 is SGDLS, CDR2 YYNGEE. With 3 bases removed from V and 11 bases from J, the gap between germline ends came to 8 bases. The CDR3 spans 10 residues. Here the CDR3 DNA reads TGTGCCAGCAGCGGTGAGAGGCAGTACTTC. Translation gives CASSGERQYF.

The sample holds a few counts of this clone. CDR3 sequence: CASSLVAGLTDTQYF. DNA of the CDR3: TGTGCCAGCAGTTTGGTAGCGGGGCTCACAGATACGCAGTATTTT. The gene calls are TRBV28 and TRBJ2-3; the match to TRBD2 covers 8 bases. With V trimmed by 3 bases and J by 2 bases, 4 bases remained unmatched. Germline V gene data show CDR1 as MDHEN and CDR2 as SYDVKM. The CDR3 extends over 15 amino acids.

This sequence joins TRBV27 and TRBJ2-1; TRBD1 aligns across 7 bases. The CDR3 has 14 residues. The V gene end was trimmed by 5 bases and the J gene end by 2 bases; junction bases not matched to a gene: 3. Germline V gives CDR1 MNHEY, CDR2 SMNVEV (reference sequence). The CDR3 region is CASSDRVPYNEQFF. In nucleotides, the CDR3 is TGTGCCAGCAGTGACAGGGTCCCCTACAATGAGCAGTTCTTC.

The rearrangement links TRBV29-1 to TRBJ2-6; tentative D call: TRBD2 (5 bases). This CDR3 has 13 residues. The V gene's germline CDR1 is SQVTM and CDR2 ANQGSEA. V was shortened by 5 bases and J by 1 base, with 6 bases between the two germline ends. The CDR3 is CSVQRSGANVLTF. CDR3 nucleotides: TGCAGCGTTCAGCGGTCTGGGGCCAACGTCCTGACTTTC. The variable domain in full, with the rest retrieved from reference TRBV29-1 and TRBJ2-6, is SAVISQKPSRDICQRGTSLTIQCQVDSQVTMMFWYRQQPGQSLTLIATANQGSEATYESGFVIDKFPISRPNLTFSTLTVSNMSPEDSSIYLCSVQRSGANVLTFGAGSRLTVL.

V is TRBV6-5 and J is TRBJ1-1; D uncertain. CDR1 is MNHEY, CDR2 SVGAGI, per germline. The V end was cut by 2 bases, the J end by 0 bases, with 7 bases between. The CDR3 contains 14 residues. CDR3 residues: CASSYEGMNTEAFF. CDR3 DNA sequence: TGTGCCAGCAGTTACGAGGGCATGAACACTGAAGCTTTCTTT.

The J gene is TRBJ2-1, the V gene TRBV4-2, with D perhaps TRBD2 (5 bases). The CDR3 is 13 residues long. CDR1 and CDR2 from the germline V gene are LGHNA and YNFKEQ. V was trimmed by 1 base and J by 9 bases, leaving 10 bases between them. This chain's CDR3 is CASSQANSGEQFF. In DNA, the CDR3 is TGTGCCAGCAGCCAAGCAAACAGCGGTGAGCAGTTCTTC.

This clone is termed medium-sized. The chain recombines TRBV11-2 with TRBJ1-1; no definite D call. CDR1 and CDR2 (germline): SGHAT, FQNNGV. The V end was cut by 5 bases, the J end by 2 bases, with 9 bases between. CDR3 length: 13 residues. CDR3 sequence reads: CASSPYFNTEAFF. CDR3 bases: TGTGCCAGCAGCCCCTATTTTAACACTGAAGCTTTCTTT.

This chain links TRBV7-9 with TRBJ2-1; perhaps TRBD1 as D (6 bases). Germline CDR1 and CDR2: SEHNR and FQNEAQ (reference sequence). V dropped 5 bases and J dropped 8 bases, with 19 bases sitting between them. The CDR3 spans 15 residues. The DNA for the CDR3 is TGTGCCAGCAGCCCCCCAGGGGCGGTCTGGGATGAGCAGTTCTTC. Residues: CASSPPGAVWDEQFF.

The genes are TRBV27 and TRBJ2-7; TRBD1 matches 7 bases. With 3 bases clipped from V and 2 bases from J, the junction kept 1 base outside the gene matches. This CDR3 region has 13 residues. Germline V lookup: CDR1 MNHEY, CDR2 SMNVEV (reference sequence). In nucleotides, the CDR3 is TGTGCCAGCAGTTTTAGGGGGCCCTACGAGCAGTACTTC. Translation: CASSFRGPYEQYF.

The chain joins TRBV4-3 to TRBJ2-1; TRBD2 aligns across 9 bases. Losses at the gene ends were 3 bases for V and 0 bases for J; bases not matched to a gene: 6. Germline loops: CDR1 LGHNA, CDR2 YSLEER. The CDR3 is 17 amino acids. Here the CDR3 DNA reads TGCGCCAGCAGCCAGGACCATAGCGGGAGCTCCTACAATGAGCAGTTCTTC. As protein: CASSQDHSGSSYNEQFF.

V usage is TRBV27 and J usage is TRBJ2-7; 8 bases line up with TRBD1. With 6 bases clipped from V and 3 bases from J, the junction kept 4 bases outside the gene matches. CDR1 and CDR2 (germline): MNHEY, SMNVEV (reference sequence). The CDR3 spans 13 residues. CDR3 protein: CASRGTGFYEQYF. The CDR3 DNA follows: TGTGCCAGCAGGGGGACAGGATTCTACGAGCAGTACTTC.

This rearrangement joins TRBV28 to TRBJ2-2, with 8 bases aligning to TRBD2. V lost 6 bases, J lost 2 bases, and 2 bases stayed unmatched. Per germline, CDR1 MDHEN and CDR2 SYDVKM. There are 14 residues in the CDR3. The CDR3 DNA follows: TGTGCCAGCAGGACTAGCGTAAACACCGGGGAGCTGTTTTTT. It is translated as CASRTSVNTGELFF.

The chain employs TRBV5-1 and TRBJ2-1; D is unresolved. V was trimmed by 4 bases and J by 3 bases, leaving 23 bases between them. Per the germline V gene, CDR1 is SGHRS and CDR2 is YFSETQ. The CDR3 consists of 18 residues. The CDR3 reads CASSPADPLALLYNEQFF. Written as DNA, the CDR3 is TGCGCCAGCAGCCCGGCCGATCCTTTAGCCCTGCTCTACAATGAGCAGTTCTTC.

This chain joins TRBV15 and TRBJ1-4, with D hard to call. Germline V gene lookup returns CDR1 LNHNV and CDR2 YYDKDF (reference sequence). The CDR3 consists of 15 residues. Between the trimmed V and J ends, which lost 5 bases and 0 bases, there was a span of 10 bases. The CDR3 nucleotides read TGTGCCACCAGCGGCAGAGGTGCAACTAATGAAAAACTGTTTTTT. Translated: CATSGRGATNEKLFF.

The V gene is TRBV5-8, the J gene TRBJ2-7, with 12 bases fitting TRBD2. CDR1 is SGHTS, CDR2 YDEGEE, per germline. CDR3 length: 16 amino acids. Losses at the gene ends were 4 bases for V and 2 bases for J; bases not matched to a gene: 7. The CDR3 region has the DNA TGTGCCAGCAGCGACCGACTAGCGGGAGTAACCTACGAGCAGTACTTC. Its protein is CASSDRLAGVTYEQYF. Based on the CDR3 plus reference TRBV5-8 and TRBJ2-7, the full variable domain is EAGVTQSPTHLIKTRGQQATLRCSPISGHTSVYWYQQALGLGLQFLLWYDEGEERNRGNFPPRFSGRQFPNYSSELNVNALELEDSALYLCASSDRLAGVTYEQYFGPGTRLTVT.

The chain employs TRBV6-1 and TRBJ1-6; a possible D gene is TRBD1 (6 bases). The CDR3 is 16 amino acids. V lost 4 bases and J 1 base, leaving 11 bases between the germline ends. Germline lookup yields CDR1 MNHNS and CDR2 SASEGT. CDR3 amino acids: CASSGTGQSYNSPLHF. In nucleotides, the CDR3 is TGTGCCAGCAGTGGTACAGGGCAGTCCTATAATTCACCCCTCCACTTT.

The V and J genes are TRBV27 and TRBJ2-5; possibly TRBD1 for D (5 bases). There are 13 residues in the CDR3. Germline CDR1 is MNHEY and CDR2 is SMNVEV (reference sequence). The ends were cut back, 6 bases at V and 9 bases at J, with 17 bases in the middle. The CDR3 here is CASRLGPAGAQYF. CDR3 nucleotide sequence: TGTGCCAGCAGGCTGGGGCCGGCTGGAGCCCAGTACTTC.

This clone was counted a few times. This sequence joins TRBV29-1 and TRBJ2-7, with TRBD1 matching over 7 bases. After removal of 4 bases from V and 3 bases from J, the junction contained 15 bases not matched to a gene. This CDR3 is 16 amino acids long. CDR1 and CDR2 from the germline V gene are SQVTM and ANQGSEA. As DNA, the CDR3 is TGCAGCGTTGCCGCTCGAGGGCAGGGACAGATCTACGAGCAGTACTTC. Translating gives CSVAARGQGQIYEQYF.

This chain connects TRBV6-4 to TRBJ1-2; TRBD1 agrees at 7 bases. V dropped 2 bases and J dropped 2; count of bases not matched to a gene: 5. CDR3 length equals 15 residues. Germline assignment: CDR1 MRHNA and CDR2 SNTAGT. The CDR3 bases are TGTGCCAGCAGTGACGGGACAGCGGCCAACTATGGCTACACCTTC. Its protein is CASSDGTAANYGYTF.

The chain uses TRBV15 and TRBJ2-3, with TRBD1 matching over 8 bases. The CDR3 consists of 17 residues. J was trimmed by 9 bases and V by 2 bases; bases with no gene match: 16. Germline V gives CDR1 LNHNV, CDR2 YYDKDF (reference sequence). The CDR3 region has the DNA TGTGCCACCAGCAGAACGTCGAGGGGATGGACAGGGACAACGCAGTATTTT. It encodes CATSRTSRGWTGTTQYF.